This T cell receptor beta chain was captured in a study of T-cell reconstitution after alpha-beta-depleted transplantation in children. The study, taken as a whole, reports: The study reportedly traced alpha-beta T cells about two months after transplant to several hundred expanded graft clones. When one year had passed after transplant, most T-cell counts and diversity came from newly produced T cells.

TCRbeta library construction was performed incorporating unique molecular identifiers. Via MiXCR, TCRdb re-called the PCR reads, giving one row per CDR3 protein. This sample has just under 250,000 distinct CDR3 sequences, with about a quarter found just once. CDR3 length: 15 residues. Germline V gene data show CDR1 as LGHDT and CDR2 as YNNKEL (reference sequence). Trimming took off 0 bases at V and 6 bases at J, with 15 bases between the two ends. This clonotype was seen only once. Its cognate antigen is unknown. The rearrangement links TRBV3-1 to TRBJ2-7, with D perhaps TRBD2 (6 bases). This specimen consisted of PBMCs, obtained before TCRalphabeta/CD19-depleted stem cell transplant. This TCR came from a girl aged 2 to 9 with Fanconi anemia, due to receive a stem cell transplant. The CDR3 DNA reads as TGTGCCAGCAGCCAAGATTCGGCTAGCGATGGCGAGCAGTACTTC. Protein product: CASSQDSASDGEQYF.